A single T cell receptor (beta chain) is shown here with its context. Its antigen is undetermined. Assay used: immunoSEQ multiplex PCR; TCRdb lists only in-frame clones, some missing. Among roughly 100,000 clones, 90% to 95% were seen once, and the ten largest hold about 0.24%. The ends lost 6 bases at V and 1 base at J; junction bases unmatched: 8. Germline CDR1 reads LNHNV; CDR2 reads YYDKDF (reference sequence). The CDR3 is made up of 16 amino acids. The sample originates from a study of OX40 agonist ivuxolimab in advanced cancers. Study-level background: The patients received ivuxolimab by intravenous route every 2 weeks at 0.01 to 10 mg/kg.

Study-wide findings and caveats: Individuals who were partial responders at 0.1-3.0 mg/kg had clonal expansion that ranked among the lowest. The work left the antigen specificity of expanded peripheral T cells undetermined. The average count of expanded clones was higher among CD8+ T cells than among CD4+.

The chain employs TRBV15 and TRBJ2-4, with 8 bases that match TRBD1. Sample: CD4+ or CD8+ T cells sorted from blood, taken in a trial of the OX40 agonist ivuxolimab. The TCR comes from an adult with an advanced solid tumor such as melanoma, head and neck, liver or kidney cancer. CDR3 bases: TGTGCCACCAGTACGACAGGGGTTTCGGCCAAAAACATTCAGTACTTC. This gives the protein CATSTTGVSAKNIQYF. The whole variable domain, remainder taken from reference TRBV15 and TRBJ2-4, is DAMVIQNPRYQVTQFGKPVTLSCSQTLNHNVMYWYQQKSSQAPKLLFHYYDKDFNNEADTPDNFQSRRPNTSFCFLDIRSPGLGDTAMYLCATSTTGVSAKNIQYFGAGTRLSVL.